These T cell receptor beta chains were read from a single sample in a study of blood T cell repertoires in COVID-19. Only in-frame clones appear in the TCRdb table, and some are missing; sequencing was by immunoSEQ multiplex PCR. The sample consists of 150,000 or so clones, 80% to 90% of them appearing once. Material for sequencing was peripheral blood. These receptors came from a woman aged 55-69 years with COVID-19, enrolled during active disease. The CDR3 runs from the conserved cysteine through the conserved F or W. The D gene is left open where the match is weak. Not all rows give a size; the values are once, few, many and, for expanded clones, a class.

j_call clone_size d_call v_call cdr3_aa cdr3_nt
TRBJ2-7 NA TRBD2 TRBV4-1 CASSQPSGGIPYEQYF TGCGCCAGCAGCCAACCTAGCGGGGGGATTCCCTACGAGCAGTACTTC
TRBJ1-5 NA NA TRBV5-1 CASAEGEDQPQHF TGCGCCAGCGCCGAGGGTGAAGATCAGCCCCAGCATTTT
TRBJ1-5 NA NA TRBV30 CAWMGSGGSLSNQPQHF TGTGCCTGGATGGGCTCTGGGGGGTCCCTTAGCAATCAGCCCCAGCATTTT
TRBJ2-7 NA NA TRBV13 CASSYNYEQYF TGTGCCAGCAGCTACAATTACGAGCAGTACTTC
TRBJ2-5 NA NA TRBV5-1 CASSVQGQETQYF TGCGCCAGCAGCGTACAGGGTCAAGAGACCCAGTACTTC
TRBJ2-7 NA TRBD1 TRBV5-1 CASSLAPGQGFYEQYF TGCGCCAGCAGCTTGGCCCCGGGACAGGGTTTTTACGAGCAGTACTTC
TRBJ1-2 NA NA TRBV3-1/TRBV3-2 CASSQSYGYTF TGTGCCAGCAGCCAGTCATATGGCTACACCTTC
TRBJ1-6 few NA TRBV9 CASSGAGSPLHF TGTGCCAGCAGCGGAGCAGGGTCACCCCTCCACTTT
TRBJ1-1 NA TRBD1 TRBV5-4 CASSDNRGGRVEAFF TGTGCCAGCAGCGACAACAGGGGGGGGAGGGTTGAAGCTTTCTTT
TRBJ2-7 NA TRBD1 TRBV2 CASTTDRAYEQYF TGTGCCAGCACGACGGACAGGGCTTACGAGCAGTACTTC
TRBJ2-3 NA NA TRBV6-5 CASSYSNTLADTQYF TGTGCCAGCAGTTACTCGAATACGCTAGCAGATACGCAGTATTTT
TRBJ1-6 NA TRBD1 TRBV2 CASSPGQGVPPLHF TGTGCCAGCAGTCCGGGACAGGGGGTCCCACCCCTCCACTTT
TRBJ2-7 few NA TRBV7-9 CASSQEAGLDYEQYF TGTGCCAGCAGCCAAGAGGCCGGCCTCGACTACGAGCAGTACTTC
TRBJ2-3 few NA TRBV2 CASSAGLGEADTQYF TGTGCCAGCAGCGCTGGACTGGGGGAGGCAGATACGCAGTATTTT
TRBJ2-2 NA NA TRBV10-1 CASSATRLENTGELFF TGCGCCAGCAGTGCGACGCGACTAGAGAACACCGGGGAGCTGTTTTTT
TRBJ2-5 once TRBD2 TRBV19 CASSPWTSGEETQYF TGTGCCAGTAGTCCTTGGACTAGCGGGGAAGAGACCCAGTACTTC
TRBJ2-3 few TRBD2 TRBV3-1/TRBV3-2 CASSPGLAGGGTSTDTQYF TGTGCCAGCAGCCCCGGGTTAGCGGGGGGCGGTACTAGCACAGATACGCAGTATTTT
TRBJ2-7 NA TRBD1 TRBV18 CASHGTDYEQYF TGTGCCAGCCACGGGACAGACTACGAGCAGTACTTC
TRBJ1-3 NA TRBD1 TRBV6-5 CASSYSGQGPGNTIYF TGTGCCAGCAGTTATTCGGGACAGGGCCCTGGAAACACCATATATTTT
TRBJ1-5 once TRBD1 TRBV10-3 CAISETGVDQPQHF TGTGCCATCAGTGAGACAGGGGTAGATCAGCCCCAGCATTTT
TRBJ1-2 NA NA TRBV7-9 CASSQQGDYGYTF TGTGCCAGCAGCCAACAGGGAGACTATGGCTACACCTTC
TRBJ2-7 NA NA TRBV7-9 CASSLLRDNYEQYF TGTGCCAGCAGCTTGCTCCGGGACAACTACGAGCAGTACTTC
TRBJ1-4 NA TRBD1 TRBV28 CASVERQGATNEKLFF TGTGCCAGCGTGGAAAGACAGGGGGCAACTAATGAAAAACTGTTTTTT
TRBJ2-5 NA NA TRBV6-6 CASSNRRVVSETQYF TGTGCCAGCAGTAACCGCAGGGTGGTGTCGGAGACCCAGTACTTC
TRBJ2-7 NA NA TRBV6-5 CASSLDTAYEQYF TGTGCCAGCAGTTTGGACACGGCCTACGAGCAGTACTTC
TRBJ1-2 NA TRBD1 TRBV6-5 CASRGQGVGYTF TGTGCCAGCAGGGGACAGGGGGTGGGCTACACCTTC
TRBJ1-2 NA NA TRBV9 CASSSRTRGGDYYGYTF TGTGCCAGCAGCTCGCGGACGCGAGGAGGGGATTACTATGGCTACACCTTC
TRBJ2-1 NA TRBD1 TRBV5-5 CASSPGTGNPYNEQFF TGTGCCAGCAGTCCCGGGACAGGGAACCCCTACAATGAGCAGTTCTTC
TRBJ1-4 NA NA TRBV4-3 CASSQGRTVWDEKLFF TGCGCCAGCAGCCAAGGACGGACTGTCTGGGATGAAAAACTGTTTTTT
TRBJ1-2 NA TRBD1 TRBV4-3 CASSQRTGIDYGYTF TGCGCCAGCAGCCAAAGGACAGGGATAGACTATGGCTACACCTTC
TRBJ2-7 once NA TRBV7-9 CASSHIQGPLREQYF TGTGCCAGCAGCCACATACAGGGCCCCCTAAGGGAGCAGTACTTC
TRBJ1-1 NA TRBD1 TRBV10-3 CAISVSGGLGTEAFF TGTGCCATCAGCGTTTCAGGGGGCCTGGGCACTGAAGCTTTCTTT
TRBJ1-1 NA NA TRBV6-5 CASSRPRDKNTEAFF TGTGCCAGCAGCCGTCCCCGGGACAAGAACACTGAAGCTTTCTTT
TRBJ1-3 NA NA TRBV14 CASATPLDGGNTIYF TGTGCCAGCGCTACACCTCTGGACGGGGGTAACACCATATATTTT
TRBJ2-7 NA TRBD1 TRBV7-3 CASSPGTGGINEQYF TGTGCCAGCAGCCCGGGGACAGGGGGAATCAACGAGCAGTACTTC